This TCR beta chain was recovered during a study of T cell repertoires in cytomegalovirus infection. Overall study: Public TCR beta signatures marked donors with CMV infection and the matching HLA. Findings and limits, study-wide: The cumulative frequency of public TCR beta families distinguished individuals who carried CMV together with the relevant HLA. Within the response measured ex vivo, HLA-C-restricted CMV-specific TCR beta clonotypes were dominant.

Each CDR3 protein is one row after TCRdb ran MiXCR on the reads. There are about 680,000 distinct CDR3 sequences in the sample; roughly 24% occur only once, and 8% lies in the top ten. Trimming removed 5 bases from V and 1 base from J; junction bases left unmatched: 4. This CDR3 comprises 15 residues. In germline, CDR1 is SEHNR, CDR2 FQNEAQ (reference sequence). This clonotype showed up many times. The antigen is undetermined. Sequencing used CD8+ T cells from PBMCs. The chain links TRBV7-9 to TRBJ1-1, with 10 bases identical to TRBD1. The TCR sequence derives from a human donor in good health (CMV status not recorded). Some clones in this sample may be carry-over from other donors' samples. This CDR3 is CASSPGQGQNTEAFF. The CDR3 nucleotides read TGTGCCAGCAGCCCGGGACAGGGGCAGAACACTGAAGCTTTCTTT.